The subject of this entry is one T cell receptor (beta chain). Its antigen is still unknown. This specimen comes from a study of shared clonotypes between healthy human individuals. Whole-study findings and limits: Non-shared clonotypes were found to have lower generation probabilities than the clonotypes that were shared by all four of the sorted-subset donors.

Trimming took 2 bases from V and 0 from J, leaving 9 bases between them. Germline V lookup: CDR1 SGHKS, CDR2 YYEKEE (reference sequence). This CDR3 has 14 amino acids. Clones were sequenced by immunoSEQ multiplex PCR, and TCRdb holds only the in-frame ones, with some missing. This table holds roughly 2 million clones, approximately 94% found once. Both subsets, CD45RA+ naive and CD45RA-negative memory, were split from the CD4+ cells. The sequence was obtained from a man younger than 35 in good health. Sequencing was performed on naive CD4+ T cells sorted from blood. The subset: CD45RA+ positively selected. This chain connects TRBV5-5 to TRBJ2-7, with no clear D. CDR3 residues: CASSFLTASYEQYF. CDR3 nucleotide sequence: TGTGCCAGCAGCTTTTTAACAGCCTCCTACGAGCAGTACTTC.